What follows are 16 T cell receptor beta chains derived from one specimen sequenced in a study of cytomegalovirus exposure and HLA in healthy donors. The PCR employed 60 Vbeta primers together with 13 Jbeta primers. Assay used: immunoSEQ multiplex PCR; TCRdb lists only in-frame clones, some missing. The data show approximately 150,000 clones, roughly 80% seen once. Sequenced sample: PBMCs. These receptors were obtained from a man aged 18 to 30 in good health and CMV-seronegative.

The CDR3 region has the DNA TGTGCCAGCAGTTCGCTAGCGGGCCTCCACAATGAGCAGTTCTTC. Translated, it gives CASSSLAGLHNEQFF. The rearrangement uses TRBV2 and TRBJ2-1; 8 bases match TRBD2. Trimming at V came to 5 bases and at J to 5 bases, leaving 8 bases not matched to a gene. The germline V gene encodes CDR1 SNHLY and CDR2 FYNNEI. The CDR3 extends over 15 amino acids.

This chain uses TRBV7-8 with TRBJ2-1, with D possibly being TRBD1 (6 bases). V was shortened by 5 bases and J by 3 bases, with 17 bases between the two germline ends. CDR3 length: 16 amino acids. Germline lookup yields CDR1 SGHVS and CDR2 FQNEAQ. DNA of the CDR3: TGTGCCAGCAGCACCTCCGGGACAATCAACTACAATGAGCAGTTCTTC. Translating it yields CASSTSGTINYNEQFF.

This clone occurred a few times. The V call is TRBV18, the J call TRBJ2-1, with TRBD2 matching 7 bases. The junction had 9 bases not matched to a gene; V was cut back by 3 bases and J by 4 bases. CDR3 length: 16 amino acids. The germline V gene encodes CDR1 KGHSH and CDR2 LQKENI. The CDR3 loop reads CASSPFSGEGYNEQFF. CDR3 nucleotides: TGTGCCAGCTCACCGTTCAGCGGGGAGGGTTACAATGAGCAGTTCTTC.

The rearrangement uses TRBV27 and TRBJ1-5; D unclear. Germline CDR1 MNHEY, CDR2 SMNVEV (reference sequence). V gave up 0 bases and J gave up 4 bases, with 7 bases separating them. This CDR3 is built from 14 residues. Here the CDR3 DNA reads TGTGCCAGCAGTTTATCAGGAGTTAATCAGCCCCAGCATTTT. Translated: CASSLSGVNQPQHF.

The chain employs TRBV25-1 and TRBJ2-3; D is perhaps TRBD2 (5 bases). Looked up from germline, CDR1 is MGHDK and CDR2 is SYGVNS. CDR3 length equals 14 residues. V was trimmed by 10 bases and J by 4 bases, leaving 18 bases between them. CDR3 region: CAIRGPNRADTQYF. The CDR3 DNA follows: TGTGCCATCCGAGGGCCGAACCGGGCAGATACGCAGTATTTT.

This CDR3 reads CASSKHLQGATGDTQYF. The CDR3 DNA reads TGTGCCAGCAGTAAGCACCTACAGGGGGCGACAGGAGATACGCAGTATTTT. The V and J genes are TRBV27 and TRBJ2-3; TRBD1 agrees at 9 bases. CDR3 size: 17 residues. The ends lost 5 bases at V and 5 bases at J; junction bases unmatched: 14. From germline, CDR1 is MNHEY and CDR2 SMNVEV (reference sequence).

This rearrangement joins TRBV9 to TRBJ1-5, with a weak D call TRBD1 (5 bases). The V and J ends lost 3 bases and 4 bases respectively, with 11 bases between them. Germline-derived CDR1 and CDR2 are SGDLS and YYNGEE. The CDR3 is 14 residues long. The CDR3 region has the DNA TGTGCCAGCAGCGCTGGGGGGGGGAATCAGCCCCAGCATTTT. Protein product: CASSAGGGNQPQHF. The variable domain in full, with the rest retrieved from reference TRBV9 and TRBJ1-5, is DSGVTQTPKHLITATGQRVTLRCSPRSGDLSVYWYQQSLDQGLQFLIQYYNGEERAKGNILERFSAQQFPDLHSELNLSSLELGDSALYFCASSAGGGNQPQHFGDGTRLSIL.

V gene TRBV14 combines with J gene TRBJ2-5; 8 nucleotides match TRBD1. This CDR3 has 13 residues. Germline assignment: CDR1 SGHDN and CDR2 FVKESK. With 4 bases clipped from V and 6 bases from J, the junction kept 4 bases outside the gene matches. The CDR3 reads CASSRDRLQTQYF. The CDR3 nucleotides read TGTGCCAGCAGCCGGGACAGGTTACAGACCCAGTACTTC.

The gene calls are TRBV15 and TRBJ1-2; a possible D gene is TRBD1 (5 bases). V lost 1 base and J lost 6, with 15 bases in between. CDR1 and CDR2 from the germline V gene are LNHNV and YYDKDF (reference sequence). The CDR3 totals 15 residues. CDR3: CATSRGGDSKDGYTF. The CDR3 DNA reads as TGTGCCACCAGCAGAGGGGGGGACTCAAAAGATGGCTACACCTTC.

This clone was seen a handful of times. This rearrangement joins TRBV5-1 to TRBJ2-7; D not resolved. The germline CDR1 and CDR2 sequences are SGHRS and YFSETQ. V was cut by 6 bases and J by 0 bases, with 13 bases left in between. CDR3 length: 14 amino acids. This CDR3 reads CASTSGPSSYEQYF. The DNA of the CDR3 is TGCGCCAGCACCTCTGGCCCCAGCTCCTACGAGCAGTACTTC. Based on the CDR3 plus reference TRBV5-1 and TRBJ2-7, the full variable domain is KAGVTQTPRYLIKTRGQQVTLSCSPISGHRSVSWYQQTPGQGLQFLFEYFSETQRNKGNFPGRFSGRQFSNSRSEMNVSTLELGDSALYLCASTSGPSSYEQYFGPGTRLTVT.

The V and J genes are TRBV28 and TRBJ2-5; D remains ambiguous. The better agreement between TRBJ2-7 and the DNA end casts doubt on the J call. Germline V gene data show CDR1 as MDHEN and CDR2 as SYDVKM. The CDR3 has 12 amino acids. The CDR3 loop is CASYSRRGEQYF. The DNA of the CDR3 is TGTGCCAGCTATTCTAGGAGAGGCGAGCAGTACTTC.

This clone was counted a single time. V usage is TRBV7-2 and J usage is TRBJ2-7; a possible D gene is TRBD1 (6 bases). V dropped 3 bases and J dropped 7 bases, with 16 bases sitting between them. This CDR3 spans 14 amino acids. Germline V CDR1 and CDR2: SGHTA, FQGNSA. The CDR3 reads CASSFRGARGEQYF. In nucleotides, the CDR3 is TGTGCCAGCAGCTTCAGGGGTGCTCGAGGGGAGCAGTACTTC.

V gene TRBV19 combines with J gene TRBJ1-5; 10 positions match TRBD1. CDR1 LNHDA and CDR2 SQIVND come from the germline V gene (reference sequence). The ends lost 5 bases at V and 1 base at J; junction bases unmatched: 5. The length of the CDR3 is 16 residues. The CDR3 protein is CASSGTGAVSNQPQHF. The CDR3 DNA reads as TGTGCCAGTAGTGGGACAGGGGCAGTGAGCAATCAGCCCCAGCATTTT. The complete variable domain, with remaining parts taken from reference TRBV19 and TRBJ1-5, reads DGGITQSPKYLFRKEGQNVTLSCEQNLNHDAMYWYRQDPGQGLRLIYYSQIVNDFQKGDIAEGYSVSREKKESFPLTVTSAQKNPTAFYLCASSGTGAVSNQPQHFGDGTRLSIL.

The CDR3 bases are TGTGCCAGCAGCTTAGGAGGGTCTCTTTTATCGGATGAGCAGTACTTC. Translating gives CASSLGGSLLSDEQYF. V usage is TRBV11-2 and J usage is TRBJ2-7, with a possible D match to TRBD2 (5 bases). The V gene's germline CDR1 is SGHAT and CDR2 FQNNGV. The CDR3 is 16 residues long. V was shortened by 1 base and J by 7 bases, with 20 bases between the two germline ends.

The chain has TRBV18 and TRBJ2-1, with 10 bases that match TRBD1. The CDR3 totals 17 residues. Germline lookup yields CDR1 KGHSH and CDR2 LQKENI. Losses at the gene ends were 5 bases for V and 3 bases for J; bases not matched to a gene: 10. Written as DNA, the CDR3 is TGTGCCAGCTCAGACGACACTTGGACAGGGGGCTACAATGAGCAGTTCTTC. As protein: CASSDDTWTGGYNEQFF.

This clone has a handful of counts. The rearrangement joins TRBV4-1 to TRBJ2-5, with 7 bases lining up with TRBD2. The V gene end was trimmed by 3 bases and the J gene end by 7 bases; junction bases not matched to a gene: 8. CDR3 length equals 14 residues. Germline assignment: CDR1 MGHRA and CDR2 YSYEKL. CDR3 residues: CASSQGGEGGTQYF. In DNA form, the CDR3 reads TGCGCCAGCAGCCAGGGGGGGGAGGGAGGGACCCAGTACTTC.